Each of the 12 T cell receptor beta chains below was sequenced from the same sample in a study of control samples from healthy donors and cancer patients. Here immunoSEQ multiplex PCR was the method, and the copy in TCRdb shows in-frame clones only, minus some. The sample consists of about 17,000 clones, about 89% of them appearing once. Sequenced material: PBMCs. Source of these receptors: a man in his sixties with head and neck cancer.

This chain uses TRBV19 with TRBJ1-3; D is unclear. The V gene lost 7 bases and the J gene lost 0 bases, with 10 bases spanning the gap. In germline, CDR1 is LNHDA, CDR2 SQIVND (reference sequence). The CDR3 covers 14 residues. CDR3 DNA sequence: TGTGCCAGTAAGGCCAGTAGCTCTGGAAACACCATATATTTT. It yields the protein CASKASSSGNTIYF.

The rearrangement links TRBV7-9 to TRBJ2-6; D not certain. CDR3 length: 15 amino acids. Germline-derived CDR1 and CDR2 are SEHNR and FQNEAQ (reference sequence). The V end lost 3 bases, the J end lost 0 bases, and 6 bases lay between the germline ends. CDR3 in DNA: TGTGCCAGCAGCTTTTTTCTCTCTGGGGCCAACGTCCTGACTTTC. Translated, it gives CASSFFLSGANVLTF.

This clone was counted only a few times. CDR3 DNA sequence: TGTGCCACCAGCCCAGCAGGGGACGCTGGGGCCAACGTCCTGACTTTC. Its translation is CATSPAGDAGANVLTF. The rearrangement joins TRBV15 to TRBJ2-6, with a possible D match to TRBD1 (6 bases). Trimming stripped 5 bases from V and 2 bases from J, with 13 bases between. Germline V gene data show CDR1 as LNHNV and CDR2 as YYDKDF (reference sequence). The CDR3 runs 16 residues.

V and J are TRBV10-2 and TRBJ2-7, with TRBD2 matching over 7 bases. Germline values: CDR1 WSHSY, CDR2 SAAADI. CDR3 length: 17 residues. The V and J ends lost 6 bases and 3 bases, in that order; junction bases with no gene match: 17. DNA of the CDR3: TGCGCCAGCAGAGACCGGGGTTGGGATAGCGGGCACTACGAGCAGTACTTC. Protein sequence: CASRDRGWDSGHYEQYF.

CDR3 sequence reads: CASSLVAPAGELFF. CDR3 nucleotide sequence: TGTGCCAGCAGCTTGGTGGCCCCGGCCGGGGAGCTGTTTTTT. The rearrangement joins TRBV5-6 to TRBJ2-2; D ambiguous. The CDR3 spans 14 residues. Germline V gene data show CDR1 as SGHDT and CDR2 as YYEEEE. V shed 0 bases and J shed 6 bases, with 9 bases lying between them.

CDR3 in amino acids: CASSQVRGRGYNEQFF. The CDR3 DNA is TGCGCCAGCAGCCAAGTCCGGGGCAGGGGATACAATGAGCAGTTCTTC. The chain carries TRBV4-1 and TRBJ2-1; possibly TRBD1 for D (6 bases). From germline, CDR1 is MGHRA and CDR2 YSYEKL. This CDR3 has 16 residues. Deletions cut 1 base from V and 4 bases from J, with 14 bases between.

This chain connects TRBV6-6 to TRBJ1-2, with D unresolved. This CDR3 has 12 residues. Germline-derived CDR1 and CDR2 are MNHNY and SVGAGI (reference sequence). Trimming removed 6 bases from V and 8 bases from J, with 13 bases in between. The CDR3 sequence is CASRGREEGYTF. CDR3 nucleotide sequence: TGTGCCAGCAGGGGAAGGGAGGAGGGCTACACCTTC.

The chain uses TRBV10-3 and TRBJ1-2; 8 bases line up with TRBD1. Germline CDR1 is ENHRY and CDR2 is SYGVKD. This CDR3 is 16 amino acids long. After removal of 5 bases from V and 4 bases from J, the junction contained 12 bases not matched to a gene. CDR3 sequence (DNA): TGTGCCATCAGTTCCCGGACAGGGCCGCGGGGCTATGGCTACACCTTC. It codes for CAISSRTGPRGYGYTF.

The J gene is TRBJ2-7, the V gene TRBV5-1; D remains ambiguous. Between the trimmed V and J ends, which lost 6 bases and 1 base, there was a span of 14 bases. Germline values: CDR1 SGHRS, CDR2 YFSETQ. This CDR3 spans 14 amino acids. This chain's CDR3 is CASTRTEGSYEQYF. The CDR3, as DNA: TGCGCCAGCACCAGGACGGAAGGTTCCTACGAGCAGTACTTC.

This rearrangement joins TRBV24-1 to TRBJ2-5; D call uncertain. Germline V gene data show CDR1 as KGHDR and CDR2 as SFDVKD. V lost 4 bases, J lost 10 bases, and 15 bases lay in between. The CDR3 is 13 amino acids. CDR3 nucleotides: TGTGCCACCAGTGACCCCAATTCGTTTGACCAGTACTTC. Protein product: CATSDPNSFDQYF.

The chain carries TRBV2 and TRBJ2-1; TRBD2 matches at 11 bases. V trimming: 5 bases; J trimming: 3 bases; junction bases outside the gene matches: 3. Germline loops: CDR1 SNHLY, CDR2 FYNNEI. The length of the CDR3 is 15 residues. CDR3 in DNA: TGTGCCAGCAGTCTTACTAGCGGGGGCTACAATGAGCAGTTCTTC. It codes for CASSLTSGGYNEQFF.

V and J are TRBV6-6 and TRBJ1-2, with a possible D match to TRBD1 (5 bases). This CDR3 is built from 15 residues. Trimming left V 4 bases short and J 0 bases short, with 12 bases between. Germline V gene sequence: CDR1 MNHNY, CDR2 SVGAGI (reference sequence). The DNA for the CDR3 is TGTGCCAGCAGTTCTCGGGACCGAGCTAACTATGGCTACACCTTC. Encoded protein: CASSSRDRANYGYTF.